These T cell receptor beta chains were read from a single sample in a study of cytomegalovirus exposure and HLA in healthy donors. TCRdb's table, derived via immunoSEQ multiplex PCR, lists solely in-frame clones and lacks some. The table shows 200,000 or so clones, with 65% to 80% occurring only once. Sequencing was carried out using PBMCs. The receptors originated from a man aged 50 to 60 in good health and CMV-seronegative. Both conserved end residues are part of each CDR3. Fields, in order: D gene, CDR3 length, V gene, J gene, clone size, CDR3 DNA, CDR3 protein. D genes are given only for firm matches. Rows may omit the clone size; those that give it use once, few, many or a size class.

NA,14,TRBV5-4,TRBJ2-1,NA,TGTGCCAGCAGCCAAACTCCTAGCAACAATAAGCAGTTCTTC,CASSQTPSNNKQFF
TRBD2,13,TRBV13,TRBJ2-1,NA,TGTGCCAGCAGTGGCGGGAGGGTGTTCGAGCAGTTCTTC,CASSGGRVFEQFF
NA,16,TRBV7-8,TRBJ2-1,NA,TGTGCCAGCAGCTTGAGAAGTATGAGCTCCTACAATGAGCAGTTCTTC,CASSLRSMSSYNEQFF
TRBD1,15,TRBV27,TRBJ1-4,NA,TGTGCCAGCAGTTTACGGGACAGGGGGGCGGAAAAACTGTTTTTT,CASSLRDRGAEKLFF
TRBD2,18,TRBV7-9,TRBJ2-3,NA,TGTGCCAGCAGCTTAGGAAGGTGGGGGACTAGCGGCACAGATACGCAGTATTTT,CASSLGRWGTSGTDTQYF
TRBD2,17,TRBV9,TRBJ2-1,once,TGTGCCAGCAGCGTAGCTACGACCGGGAGGGCGAGGGATGAGCAGTTCTTC,CASSVATTGRARDEQFF
NA,16,TRBV27,TRBJ1-2,NA,TGTGCCAGCAGTTTATTGGGGGCGCGGGCTAACTATGGCTACACCTTC,CASSLLGARANYGYTF
TRBD1,17,TRBV9,TRBJ1-3,NA,TGTGCCAGCAGCGTAGGACAGGGGTCCCGCTCTGGAAACACCATATATTTT,CASSVGQGSRSGNTIYF
NA,15,TRBV5-1,TRBJ2-2,few,TGCGCCAGCAGCCTGACAGGAGGAATTCCCGGGGAGCTGTTTTTT,CASSLTGGIPGELFF
TRBD1,13,TRBV6-6,TRBJ2-2,NA,TGTGCCAGCAGGGGACAGGGCGGCGGGGAGCTGTTTTTT,CASRGQGGGELFF
TRBD1,17,TRBV23-1,TRBJ1-1,NA,TGCGCCAGCAGTCAACCACAGACAGGGGCGGAGAACACTGAAGCTTTCTTT,CASSQPQTGAENTEAFF
TRBD1,14,TRBV7-9,TRBJ2-2,NA,TGTGCCAGCAGCCGGGACAGTAACACCGGGGAGCTGTTTTTT,CASSRDSNTGELFF
NA,17,TRBV9,TRBJ2-3,NA,TGTGCCAGCAGCGTAGAGAAGGACTCCGCGGCCACAGATACGCAGTATTTT,CASSVEKDSAATDTQYF
NA,13,TRBV2,TRBJ1-1,NA,TGTGCCAGCAGTGAAGAAACTGGCACTGAAGCTTTCTTT,CASSEETGTEAFF